A single T cell receptor (beta chain) is shown here with its context. Its antigen is as yet unknown. The data originate from a study of vaccination effects on CD4 cells after COVID-19. CDR3 size: 12 residues. J gave up 13 bases and V 1 base, and 5 bases lay outside the gene matches. Expansion with viral peptide pools was applied to antigen-specific CD4+ T cells by the ViraFEST assay prior to sequencing. Isolating CD4+ T cells followed less than 11 days of culture. Participants each got two BNT162b2 or mRNA-1273 vaccine doses. TCRdb keeps only in-frame clones here, not all; method: immunoSEQ multiplex PCR. Among over 50,000 clones listed, around 78% were seen once.

The clonotype originates from a human donor who received a COVID-19 vaccine. Material: CD4+ T cells from PBMCs cultured with HCoV-229E spike peptides, obtained after COVID-19 vaccination. The chain employs TRBV12-3 or TRBV12-4 and TRBJ1-2; 8 positions match TRBD1. The CDR3 coding sequence is TGTGCCAGCAGTTTAGGGACAGGGACGGGCACCTTC. Encoded protein: CASSLGTGTGTF.